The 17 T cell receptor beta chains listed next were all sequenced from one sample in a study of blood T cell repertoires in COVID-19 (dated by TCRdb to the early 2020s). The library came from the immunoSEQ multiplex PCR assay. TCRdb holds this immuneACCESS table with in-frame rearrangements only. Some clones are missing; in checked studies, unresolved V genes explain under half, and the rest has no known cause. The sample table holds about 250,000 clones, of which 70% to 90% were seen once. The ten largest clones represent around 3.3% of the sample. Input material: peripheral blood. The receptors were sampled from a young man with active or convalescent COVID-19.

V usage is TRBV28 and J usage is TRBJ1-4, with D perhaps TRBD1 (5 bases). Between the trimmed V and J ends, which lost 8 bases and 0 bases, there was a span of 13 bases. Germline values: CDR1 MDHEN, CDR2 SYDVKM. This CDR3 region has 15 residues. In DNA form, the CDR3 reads TGTGCCAGCGGGGGGACGGTTGCAACTAATGAAAAACTGTTTTTT. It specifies CASGGTVATNEKLFF.

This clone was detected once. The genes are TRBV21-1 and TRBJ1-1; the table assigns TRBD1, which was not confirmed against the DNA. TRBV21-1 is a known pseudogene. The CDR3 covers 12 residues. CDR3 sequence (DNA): TGTGCCAGCAGCTTGACAGGGAATGGGGCTTTCTTT. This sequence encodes CASSLTGNGAFF.

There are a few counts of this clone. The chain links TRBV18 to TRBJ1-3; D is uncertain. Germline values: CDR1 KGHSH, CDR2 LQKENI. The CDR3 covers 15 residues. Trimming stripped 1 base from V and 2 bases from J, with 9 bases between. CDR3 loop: CASSPQAGTGNTIYF. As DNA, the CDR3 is TGTGCCAGCTCACCACAGGCGGGTACTGGAAACACCATATATTTT.

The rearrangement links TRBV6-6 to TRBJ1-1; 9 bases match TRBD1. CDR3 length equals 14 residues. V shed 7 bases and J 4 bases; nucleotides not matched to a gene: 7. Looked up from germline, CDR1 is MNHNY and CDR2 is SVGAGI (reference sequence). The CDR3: CASTLQGAITEAFF. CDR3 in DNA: TGTGCCAGCACCCTACAGGGGGCTATCACTGAAGCTTTCTTT.

CDR3 sequence: CATSDWDRGQQYF. CDR3 coding DNA: TGTGCCACCAGTGATTGGGACAGGGGGCAACAGTACTTC. This rearrangement joins TRBV24-1 to TRBJ2-7; 12 bases agree with TRBD1. V trimming: 2 bases; J trimming: 10 bases; junction bases outside the gene matches: 2. The CDR3 contains 13 residues. The germline V gene has CDR1 KGHDR and CDR2 SFDVKD.

Written as DNA, the CDR3 is TGCAGCGTTGATGGGTTAAGGGGAGGTTGGACCGGGGAGCTGTTTTTT. Translating gives CSVDGLRGGWTGELFF. V is TRBV29-1 and J is TRBJ2-2, with D possibly matching TRBD2 (6 bases). The CDR3 has 16 amino acids. V lost 3 bases to trimming and J lost 5 bases, with 19 bases between them. CDR1 and CDR2 (germline): SQVTM, ANQGSEA.

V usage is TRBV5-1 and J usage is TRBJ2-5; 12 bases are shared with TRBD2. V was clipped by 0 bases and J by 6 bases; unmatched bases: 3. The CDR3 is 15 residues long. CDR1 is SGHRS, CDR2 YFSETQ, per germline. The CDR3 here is CASSLASGGGQTQYF. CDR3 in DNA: TGCGCCAGCAGCTTGGCTAGCGGGGGGGGTCAGACCCAGTACTTC.

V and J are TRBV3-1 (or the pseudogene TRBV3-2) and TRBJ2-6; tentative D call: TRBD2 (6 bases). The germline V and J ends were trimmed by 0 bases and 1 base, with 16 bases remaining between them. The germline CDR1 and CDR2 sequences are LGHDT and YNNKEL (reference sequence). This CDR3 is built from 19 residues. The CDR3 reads CASSQDNSGVESGANVLTF. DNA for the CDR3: TGTGCCAGCAGCCAAGATAATTCGGGAGTGGAATCTGGGGCCAACGTCCTGACTTTC.

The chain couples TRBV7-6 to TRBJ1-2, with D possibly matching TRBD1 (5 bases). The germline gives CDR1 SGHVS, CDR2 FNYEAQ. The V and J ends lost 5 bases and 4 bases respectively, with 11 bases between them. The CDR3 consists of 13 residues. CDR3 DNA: TGTGCCAGCAGCCCGGGGGGGATCTATGGCTACACCTTC. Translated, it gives CASSPGGIYGYTF.

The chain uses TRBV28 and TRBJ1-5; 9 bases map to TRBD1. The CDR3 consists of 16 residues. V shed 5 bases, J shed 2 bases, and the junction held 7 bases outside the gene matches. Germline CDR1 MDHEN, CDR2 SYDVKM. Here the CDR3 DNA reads TGTGCCAGCAGTATCCTACAGGGGGCCGGCAATCAGCCCCAGCATTTT. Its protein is CASSILQGAGNQPQHF. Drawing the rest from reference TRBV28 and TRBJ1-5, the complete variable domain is DVKVTQSSRYLVKRTGEKVFLECVQDMDHENMFWYRQDPGLGLRLIYFSYDVKMKEKGDIPEGYSVSREKKERFSLILESASTNQTSMYLCASSILQGAGNQPQHFGDGTRLSIL.

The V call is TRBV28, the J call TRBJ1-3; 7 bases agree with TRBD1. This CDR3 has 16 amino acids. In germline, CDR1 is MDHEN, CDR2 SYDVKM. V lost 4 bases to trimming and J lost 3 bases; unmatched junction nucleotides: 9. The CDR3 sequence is CASSSGPTGYGNTIYF. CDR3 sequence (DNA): TGTGCCAGCAGTTCAGGCCCGACAGGGTATGGAAACACCATATATTTT.

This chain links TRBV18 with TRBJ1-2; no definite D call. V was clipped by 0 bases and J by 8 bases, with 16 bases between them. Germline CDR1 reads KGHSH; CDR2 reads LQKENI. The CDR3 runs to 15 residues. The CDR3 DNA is TGTGCCAGCTCACCACCGGTAATAAGGGAGAAGGGCTACACCTTC. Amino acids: CASSPPVIREKGYTF. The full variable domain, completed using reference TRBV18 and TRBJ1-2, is NAGVMQNPRHLVRRRGQEARLRCSPMKGHSHVYWYRQLPEEGLKFMVYLQKENIIDESGMPKERFSAEFPKEGPSILRIQQVVRGDSAAYFCASSPPVIREKGYTFGSGTRLTVV.

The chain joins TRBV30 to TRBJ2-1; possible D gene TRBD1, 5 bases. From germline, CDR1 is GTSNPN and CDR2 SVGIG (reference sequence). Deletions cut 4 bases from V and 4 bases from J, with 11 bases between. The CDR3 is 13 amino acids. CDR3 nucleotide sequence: TGTGCCTGGAACCAAGGGGAATACAATGAGCAGTTCTTC. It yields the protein CAWNQGEYNEQFF.

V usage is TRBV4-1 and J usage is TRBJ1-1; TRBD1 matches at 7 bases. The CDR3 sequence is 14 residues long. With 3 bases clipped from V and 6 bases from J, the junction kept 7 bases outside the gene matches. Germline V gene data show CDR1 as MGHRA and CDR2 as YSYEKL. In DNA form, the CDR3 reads TGCGCCAGCAGCCAGTTACAGGGGAAAGCTGAAGCTTTCTTT. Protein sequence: CASSQLQGKAEAFF.

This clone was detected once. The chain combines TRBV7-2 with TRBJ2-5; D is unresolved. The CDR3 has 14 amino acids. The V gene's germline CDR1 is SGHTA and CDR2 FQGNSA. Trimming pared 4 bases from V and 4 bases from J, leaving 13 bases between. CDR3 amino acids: CASSSLRVSETQYF. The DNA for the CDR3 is TGTGCCAGCAGCTCCCTACGGGTCTCAGAGACCCAGTACTTC.

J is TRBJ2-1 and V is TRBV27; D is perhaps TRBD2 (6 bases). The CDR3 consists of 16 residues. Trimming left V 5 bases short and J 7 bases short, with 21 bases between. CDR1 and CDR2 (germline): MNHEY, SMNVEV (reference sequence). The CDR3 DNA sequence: TGTGCCAGCAGTAGCCCTAGCGCTAATCTTGAGAATGAGCAGTTCTTC. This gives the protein CASSSPSANLENEQFF.

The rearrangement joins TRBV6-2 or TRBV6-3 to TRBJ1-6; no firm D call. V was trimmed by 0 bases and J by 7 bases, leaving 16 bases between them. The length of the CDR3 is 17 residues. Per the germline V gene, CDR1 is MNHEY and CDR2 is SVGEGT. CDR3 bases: TGTGCCAGCAGTTACTCGAGTACTCACCTCGGGAATTCACCCCTCCACTTT. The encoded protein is CASSYSSTHLGNSPLHF.